This is a list of T cell receptor beta chains from one sample in a study of cytomegalovirus exposure and HLA in healthy donors. Measured with immunoSEQ multiplex PCR; TCRdb has only the in-frame clones, and not every one. The sample records 76,000 or so clones, roughly 73% being singletons. Sequenced: PBMCs. These receptor sequences come from a woman in her forties in good health and CMV-seropositive. CDR3s include the opening cysteine and the closing phenylalanine or tryptophan. D genes are given only for firm matches. Some rows have no size entry. The others give once, few or many, or a class for an expanded clone.

D gene: TRBD2; J gene: TRBJ2-1; clone size: .; V gene: TRBV11-3; CDR3 protein: CASSLFLSGRGEQFF; CDR3 DNA: TGTGCCAGCAGCTTATTTCTTAGCGGGAGGGGTGAGCAGTTCTTC
D gene: TRBD1; J gene: TRBJ2-7; clone size: .; V gene: TRBV5-4; CDR3 protein: CASSLDRVYEQYF; CDR3 DNA: TGTGCCAGCAGCTTAGACAGGGTCTACGAGCAGTACTTC
D gene: TRBD1; J gene: TRBJ2-5; clone size: .; V gene: TRBV28; CDR3 protein: CASQGAPQETQYF; CDR3 DNA: TGTGCCAGCCAGGGGGCGCCGCAGGAGACCCAGTACTTC
D gene: TRBD1; J gene: TRBJ1-2; clone size: once; V gene: TRBV15; CDR3 protein: CATSRGTGSSGGYTF; CDR3 DNA: TGTGCCACCAGCAGGGGGACAGGGAGTTCGGGTGGCTACACCTTC
D gene: .; J gene: TRBJ2-3; clone size: .; V gene: TRBV6-5; CDR3 protein: CASRGLRLTDTQYF; CDR3 DNA: TGTGCCAGCAGAGGACTAAGGTTGACAGATACGCAGTATTTT
D gene: TRBD1; J gene: TRBJ2-7; clone size: .; V gene: TRBV5-6; CDR3 protein: CASSHRGLYEQYF; CDR3 DNA: TGTGCCAGCAGCCACAGGGGGCTCTACGAGCAGTACTTC
D gene: .; J gene: TRBJ1-1; clone size: .; V gene: TRBV9; CDR3 protein: CASSPSVSPTGNTEAFF; CDR3 DNA: TGTGCCAGCAGCCCCAGTGTCTCCCCAACAGGGAACACTGAAGCTTTCTTT
D gene: .; J gene: TRBJ1-1; clone size: .; V gene: TRBV18; CDR3 protein: CASSPRGLTEAFF; CDR3 DNA: TGTGCCAGCTCACCTCGGGGACTCACTGAAGCTTTCTTT
D gene: TRBD2; J gene: TRBJ2-1; clone size: .; V gene: TRBV29-1; CDR3 protein: CSVEHGRWDYTEQFF; CDR3 DNA: TGCAGCGTTGAACACGGGCGGTGGGACTACACCGAGCAGTTCTTC
D gene: .; J gene: TRBJ1-1; clone size: .; V gene: TRBV10-3; CDR3 protein: CAIKVDNQGTEAFF; CDR3 DNA: TGTGCCATCAAGGTGGACAACCAAGGGACTGAAGCTTTCTTT
D gene: .; J gene: TRBJ1-1; clone size: .; V gene: TRBV4-1; CDR3 protein: CASSQGGRTEAFF; CDR3 DNA: TGCGCCAGCAGCCAGGGGGGGAGGACTGAAGCTTTCTTT
D gene: .; J gene: TRBJ1-2; clone size: few; V gene: TRBV29-1; CDR3 protein: CSVEYPQESGYTF; CDR3 DNA: TGCAGCGTTGAGTACCCCCAGGAATCTGGCTACACCTTC
D gene: .; J gene: TRBJ2-1; clone size: .; V gene: TRBV7-2; CDR3 protein: CASSSQDGGEQFF; CDR3 DNA: TGTGCCAGCAGCTCTCAAGACGGCGGTGAGCAGTTCTTC
D gene: TRBD1; J gene: TRBJ2-5; clone size: .; V gene: TRBV7-8; CDR3 protein: CASSLYTGEKTQYF; CDR3 DNA: TGTGCCAGCAGCTTATATACAGGGGAGAAGACCCAGTACTTC
D gene: .; J gene: TRBJ2-5; clone size: .; V gene: TRBV20-1; CDR3 protein: CRGGGQETQYF; CDR3 DNA: TGCAGGGGAGGGGGGCAAGAGACCCAGTACTTC
D gene: .; J gene: TRBJ1-1; clone size: .; V gene: TRBV6-5; CDR3 protein: CASSRQVNTEAFF; CDR3 DNA: TGTGCCAGCAGTAGACAGGTTAACACTGAAGCTTTCTTT
D gene: .; J gene: TRBJ1-5; clone size: .; V gene: TRBV19; CDR3 protein: CASTITSGKVTQPQHF; CDR3 DNA: TGTGCCAGTACCATCACTTCAGGGAAAGTCACGCAGCCCCAGCATTTT
D gene: .; J gene: TRBJ2-5; clone size: .; V gene: TRBV5-1; CDR3 protein: CASSTGGKTQYF; CDR3 DNA: TGCGCCAGCAGCACCGGGGGAAAGACCCAGTACTTC
D gene: .; J gene: TRBJ2-4; clone size: .; V gene: TRBV5-1; CDR3 protein: CASSSGHLVKNIQYF; CDR3 DNA: TGCGCCAGCAGCTCGGGACACCTCGTCAAAAACATTCAGTACTTC
D gene: TRBD1; J gene: TRBJ1-2; clone size: few; V gene: TRBV5-5; CDR3 protein: CASSIGTAKHGYTF; CDR3 DNA: TGTGCCAGCAGCATCGGGACAGCCAAGCATGGCTACACCTTC
D gene: .; J gene: TRBJ2-7; clone size: .; V gene: TRBV6-5; CDR3 protein: CASGTGTVNSYEQYF; CDR3 DNA: TGTGCCAGCGGAACAGGGACGGTGAATTCCTACGAGCAGTACTTC
D gene: .; J gene: TRBJ1-1; clone size: .; V gene: TRBV7-9; CDR3 protein: CASSLEGQSNTEAFF; CDR3 DNA: TGTGCCAGCAGCTTAGAGGGGCAGTCGAACACTGAAGCTTTCTTT
D gene: .; J gene: TRBJ2-7; clone size: .; V gene: TRBV28; CDR3 protein: CASSWRGPYEQYF; CDR3 DNA: TGTGCCAGCAGTTGGAGGGGGCCCTACGAGCAGTACTTC
D gene: TRBD1; J gene: TRBJ2-7; clone size: few; V gene: TRBV27; CDR3 protein: CASSSQRQGARREQYF; CDR3 DNA: TGTGCCAGCAGCTCCCAGCGACAGGGGGCGAGACGGGAGCAGTACTTC
D gene: .; J gene: TRBJ2-7; clone size: few; V gene: TRBV27; CDR3 protein: CASSREPGPPHEQYF; CDR3 DNA: TGTGCCAGCAGTCGGGAACCAGGTCCCCCCCACGAGCAGTACTTC
D gene: TRBD1; J gene: TRBJ2-3; clone size: .; V gene: TRBV15; CDR3 protein: CATSRDRGQGRDTQYF; CDR3 DNA: TGTGCCACCAGCAGAGATCGGGGACAGGGTAGAGATACGCAGTATTTT
D gene: .; J gene: TRBJ2-7; clone size: many; V gene: TRBV6-5; CDR3 protein: CASSAGYEQYF; CDR3 DNA: TGTGCCAGCAGTGCAGGGTACGAGCAGTACTTC
D gene: TRBD2; J gene: TRBJ2-3; clone size: .; V gene: TRBV10-3; CDR3 protein: CAISRGSGGTSTDTQYF; CDR3 DNA: TGTGCCATCAGTCGGGGTAGCGGGGGTACTAGCACAGATACGCAGTATTTT
D gene: TRBD1; J gene: TRBJ1-1; clone size: few; V gene: TRBV27; CDR3 protein: CASSARGPTEAFF; CDR3 DNA: TGTGCCAGCAGTGCTAGGGGGCCCACTGAAGCTTTCTTT
D gene: TRBD2; J gene: TRBJ2-7; clone size: .; V gene: TRBV9; CDR3 protein: CASSTRLAPYNEQYF; CDR3 DNA: TGTGCCAGCAGCACCCGACTAGCGCCCTACAACGAGCAGTACTTC
D gene: TRBD1; J gene: TRBJ1-3; clone size: .; V gene: TRBV7-9; CDR3 protein: CSSSVGTGEVDTIYF; CDR3 DNA: TGTTCCAGCAGCGTCGGGACAGGGGAGGTGGACACCATATATTTT
D gene: TRBD1; J gene: TRBJ2-3; clone size: .; V gene: TRBV15; CDR3 protein: CATSRGDRGADTQYF; CDR3 DNA: TGTGCCACCAGCAGAGGCGACAGGGGGGCAGATACGCAGTATTTT
D gene: TRBD2; J gene: TRBJ2-7; clone size: .; V gene: TRBV9; CDR3 protein: CASSVTAGLGLVPIDYEQYF; CDR3 DNA: TGTGCCAGCAGCGTCACAGCAGGGTTAGGACTAGTCCCAATCGACTACGAGCAGTACTTC
D gene: TRBD1; J gene: TRBJ1-1; clone size: .; V gene: TRBV10-2; CDR3 protein: CASSSTGDTEAFF; CDR3 DNA: TGCGCCAGCAGTTCGACAGGGGACACTGAAGCTTTCTTT
D gene: .; J gene: TRBJ1-5; clone size: .; V gene: TRBV7-8; CDR3 protein: CASSSGAGAGNQPQHF; CDR3 DNA: TGTGCCAGCAGCTCCGGGGCGGGGGCCGGCAATCAGCCCCAGCATTTT
D gene: TRBD2; J gene: TRBJ2-7; clone size: .; V gene: TRBV29-1; CDR3 protein: CSVGGSGNLEQYF; CDR3 DNA: TGCAGCGTTGGCGGTAGCGGGAATCTCGAGCAGTACTTC
D gene: TRBD1; J gene: TRBJ1-1; clone size: .; V gene: TRBV7-8; CDR3 protein: CASSLETGGFTEAFF; CDR3 DNA: TGTGCCAGCAGCTTAGAGACAGGGGGCTTCACTGAAGCTTTCTTT
D gene: .; J gene: TRBJ2-1; clone size: .; V gene: TRBV28; CDR3 protein: CASSRSGTYVYNEQFF; CDR3 DNA: TGTGCCAGCAGTCGTTCAGGGACATATGTGTACAATGAGCAGTTCTTC
D gene: .; J gene: TRBJ2-3; clone size: .; V gene: TRBV5-6; CDR3 protein: CASSAETDTQYF; CDR3 DNA: TGTGCCAGCAGCGCGGAGACAGATACGCAGTATTTT
D gene: TRBD2; J gene: TRBJ2-3; clone size: .; V gene: TRBV28; CDR3 protein: CASSPGGLAASTDTQYF; CDR3 DNA: TGTGCCAGCAGTCCTGGGGGACTAGCGGCGAGCACAGATACGCAGTATTTT
D gene: TRBD1; J gene: TRBJ2-6; clone size: .; V gene: TRBV5-4; CDR3 protein: CASSPSTGTSSGANVLTF; CDR3 DNA: TGTGCCAGCAGCCCTTCGACAGGGACCAGCTCTGGGGCCAACGTCCTGACTTTC
D gene: TRBD1; J gene: TRBJ2-7; clone size: .; V gene: TRBV4-1; CDR3 protein: CASSQDRSRGTGLNEQYF; CDR3 DNA: TGCGCCAGCAGCCAAGATCGGAGTAGGGGGACAGGACTTAACGAGCAGTACTTC
D gene: TRBD1; J gene: TRBJ2-2; clone size: .; V gene: TRBV2; CDR3 protein: CASRRTGNTGELFF; CDR3 DNA: TGTGCCAGCAGACGGACAGGGAACACCGGGGAGCTGTTTTTT
D gene: .; J gene: TRBJ1-4; clone size: .; V gene: TRBV5-1; CDR3 protein: CASSLQGGANEKLFF; CDR3 DNA: TGCGCCAGCAGCTTACAAGGGGGGGCTAATGAAAAACTGTTTTTT
D gene: TRBD2; J gene: TRBJ2-1; clone size: .; V gene: TRBV4-3; CDR3 protein: CASSQDGGGGEDNEQFF; CDR3 DNA: TGCGCCAGCAGCCAAGATGGCGGGGGGGGAGAGGACAATGAGCAGTTCTTC
D gene: .; J gene: TRBJ1-3; clone size: .; V gene: TRBV7-9; CDR3 protein: CASSLTGAAGNTIYF; CDR3 DNA: TGTGCCAGCAGCCTTACGGGTGCGGCTGGAAACACCATATATTTT
D gene: TRBD2; J gene: TRBJ2-7; clone size: .; V gene: TRBV10-3; CDR3 protein: CAISESGLAGGYEQYF; CDR3 DNA: TGTGCCATCAGTGAGTCAGGACTAGCGGGGGGCTACGAGCAGTACTTC
D gene: TRBD1; J gene: TRBJ1-4; clone size: .; V gene: TRBV19; CDR3 protein: CASSIFFGTGGGKLFF; CDR3 DNA: TGTGCCAGTAGTATTTTTTTCGGGACAGGTGGTGGAAAACTGTTTTTT
D gene: TRBD2; J gene: TRBJ2-1; clone size: few; V gene: TRBV7-9; CDR3 protein: CASSLVAGGPADNEQFF; CDR3 DNA: TGTGCCAGCAGCTTAGTTGCGGGAGGGCCTGCGGACAATGAGCAGTTCTTC
D gene: .; J gene: TRBJ2-2; clone size: once; V gene: TRBV6-5; CDR3 protein: CASSYGSEGYTGELFF; CDR3 DNA: TGTGCCAGCAGTTACGGTTCTGAGGGTTACACCGGGGAGCTGTTTTTT